The 23 T cell receptor beta chains presented below share a single source sample, sequenced in a study of beta chain features in type 1 diabetes. Expressed TCRB transcripts got sequenced, as all isolated RNA was reverse transcribed. Clones were read by immunoSEQ multiplex PCR, and TCRdb kept only the in-frame ones, dropping some. This sample carries roughly 300,000 clones, 12% to 15% of them seen once, and the ten largest clones take approximately 7%. The sample comprised central memory CD4+ T cells from blood. All receptors derive from a man in his thirties or forties in good health.

Turning to this clone: One end of the junction does not line up with germline, which may come from a read error. The chain carries TRBV2 and TRBJ1-2; 9 bases are shared with TRBD1. CDR3 length: 14 amino acids. Per germline, CDR1 SNHLY and CDR2 FYNNEI. The CDR3 sequence is CASIEQGAGTGYTF. The DNA of the CDR3 is TGTGCCAGCATTGAACAGGGGGCCGGGACTGGCTACACCTTC.

The rearrangement uses TRBV11-3 and TRBJ1-1, with a tentative D call TRBD1 (5 bases). Germline V gives CDR1 SGHNT, CDR2 YENEEA. Trimming stripped 4 bases from V and 1 base from J, with 7 bases between. The CDR3 totals 13 residues. CDR3 in amino acids: CASSSQGNTEAFF. CDR3 in DNA: TGTGCCAGCAGCTCCCAGGGGAACACTGAAGCTTTCTTT.

In this sample, this clone turned up a few times. The chain has TRBV5-1 and TRBJ2-6; D is unclear. Germline V gene lookup returns CDR1 SGHRS and CDR2 YFSETQ. This CDR3 spans 17 amino acids. Trimming took off 3 bases at V and 0 bases at J, with 13 bases between the two ends. CDR3 sequence: CASSYSALSSGANVLTF. CDR3 sequence (DNA): TGCGCCAGCAGCTATTCGGCTCTTTCCTCTGGGGCCAACGTCCTGACTTTC. Combining the CDR3 with reference TRBV5-1 and TRBJ2-6 gives the whole variable domain KAGVTQTPRYLIKTRGQQVTLSCSPISGHRSVSWYQQTPGQGLQFLFEYFSETQRNKGNFPGRFSGRQFSNSRSEMNVSTLELGDSALYLCASSYSALSSGANVLTFGAGSRLTVL.

The rearrangement links TRBV7-2 to TRBJ1-1; D call uncertain. The CDR3 loop spans 15 amino acids. Germline-derived CDR1 and CDR2 are SGHTA and FQGNSA. V was clipped by 1 base and J by 6 bases, with 15 bases between them. Written as DNA, the CDR3 is TGTGCCAGCAGCTTAGTCAGAACCCTAAGCGCTGAAGCTTTCTTT. It encodes CASSLVRTLSAEAFF.

The chain recombines TRBV7-2 with TRBJ1-1, with TRBD1 identical over 8 bases. Per germline, CDR1 SGHTA and CDR2 FQGNSA. The V segment lost 6 bases and the J segment 4 bases; nucleotides outside the gene matches: 4. This CDR3 has 13 residues. The CDR3 DNA follows: TGTGCCAGCAGTGGACAGGGTAGCACTGAAGCTTTCTTT. Translating it yields CASSGQGSTEAFF.

Remarks on this clone: The same CDR3 is also encoded by other DNA sequences in this sample. This chain uses TRBV4-1 with TRBJ2-5; 9 bases match TRBD1. Germline trimming cut 1 base from V and 4 bases from J; bases unmatched to any gene: 1. Germline CDR1 and CDR2: MGHRA and YSYEKL. The CDR3 length is 14 residues. DNA of the CDR3: TGCGCCAGCAGCCAAGGACAGGGGGGAGAGACCCAGTACTTC. Translated, it gives CASSQGQGGETQYF.

This clone was found a few times. V and J are TRBV7-9 and TRBJ1-2, with D uncertain. The CDR3 runs 14 residues. CDR1 and CDR2 from the germline V gene are SEHNR and FQNEAQ (reference sequence). V was shortened by 3 bases and J by 5 bases, with 13 bases between the two germline ends. CDR3 amino acids: CASSFSGVGYGYTF. The CDR3 DNA reads as TGTGCCAGCAGCTTCTCAGGAGTCGGGTATGGCTACACCTTC.

The sample holds a few counts of this clone. J is TRBJ1-4 and V is TRBV5-1; D remains ambiguous. Looked up from germline, CDR1 is SGHRS and CDR2 is YFSETQ. CDR3 length: 16 amino acids. Trimming removed 0 bases at V and 2 bases at J, with 11 bases between. CDR3 bases: TGCGCCAGCAGCTTGGCCGGCGGGTACACTAATGAAAAACTGTTTTTT. It translates to CASSLAGGYTNEKLFF. Full variable domain (rest looked up from reference TRBV5-1 and TRBJ1-4): KAGVTQTPRYLIKTRGQQVTLSCSPISGHRSVSWYQQTPGQGLQFLFEYFSETQRNKGNFPGRFSGRQFSNSRSEMNVSTLELGDSALYLCASSLAGGYTNEKLFFGSGTQLSVL.

This clone has a count of ten or more. The gene calls are TRBV5-6 and TRBJ1-5; D is unresolved. CDR1 is SGHDT and CDR2 is YYEEEE in the germline V gene. CDR3 size: 11 residues. The V end lost 4 bases, the J end lost 9 bases, and 8 bases lay between the germline ends. This CDR3 is CASSPWWPQHF. The CDR3 nucleotides read TGTGCCAGCAGCCCCTGGTGGCCCCAGCATTTT.

The V call is TRBV18, the J call TRBJ2-7; maybe TRBD1 (6 bases). The V gene lost 2 bases and the J gene lost 3 bases, with 11 bases spanning the gap. The CDR3 sequence is 14 residues long. Per the germline V gene, CDR1 is KGHSH and CDR2 is LQKENI. CDR3 bases: TGTGCCAGCTCACCAAGATTACAGGGCTACGAGCAGTACTTC. This encodes CASSPRLQGYEQYF.

This clone has more than one count but fewer than ten. The V gene is TRBV7-9, the J gene TRBJ1-1, with D perhaps matching TRBD1 (6 bases). The germline gives CDR1 SEHNR, CDR2 FQNEAQ (reference sequence). Trimming took off 5 bases at V and 1 base at J, with 20 bases between the two ends. CDR3 length: 17 amino acids. CDR3 in amino acids: CASSAPFHRVRNTEAFF. For the CDR3, the DNA is TGTGCCAGCAGCGCCCCCTTTCACAGGGTGAGGAACACTGAAGCTTTCTTT.

In this sample, this clone turned up a few times. The chain couples TRBV11-1 to TRBJ2-3, with a weak D call TRBD1 (6 bases). This CDR3 is 14 amino acids long. V lost 7 bases and J 1 base, leaving 12 bases between the germline ends. CDR1 and CDR2 (germline): SGHAT, FQDESV (reference sequence). The CDR3 loop reads CASTYREGTDTQYF. CDR3 coding DNA: TGTGCCAGCACCTACAGGGAAGGCACAGATACGCAGTATTTT.

This clone has more than one count but fewer than ten. The chain employs TRBV15 and TRBJ1-2, with unresolved D. The V end was cut by 1 base, the J end by 4 bases, with 7 bases between. This CDR3 is built from 13 residues. CDR1 is LNHNV and CDR2 is YYDKDF in the germline V gene (reference sequence). The CDR3 coding sequence is TGTGCCACCAGCAGAGGGGTCCGCTATGGCTACACCTTC. Translation gives CATSRGVRYGYTF.

Only a few counts were recorded for this clone. Mismatch with germline at one junction end may stem from a read error. The chain joins TRBV7-2 to TRBJ1-2, with TRBD1 as a possible D gene (6 bases). Germline CDR1 reads SGHTA; CDR2 reads FQGNSA. The CDR3 consists of 16 residues. The CDR3 nucleotides are TGCGCCAGCAGCCAAAACTTACAGGGAGGCAATTATGGCTACACCTTC. Amino acids: CASSQNLQGGNYGYTF.

The chain couples TRBV5-6 to TRBJ2-3; perhaps TRBD2 as D (7 bases). Germline V CDR1 and CDR2: SGHDT, YYEEEE. Trimming took 0 bases from V and 5 from J, leaving 16 bases between them. This CDR3 region has 16 residues. This chain's CDR3 is CASSLANGLGGDTQYF. The CDR3 DNA is TGTGCCAGCAGCTTGGCCAACGGACTAGGGGGAGATACGCAGTATTTT.

This clone occurred a few times. The chain carries TRBV27 and TRBJ1-1; D possibly corresponds to TRBD1 (5 bases). This CDR3 contains 14 residues. Germline-derived CDR1 and CDR2 are MNHEY and SMNVEV (reference sequence). V was shortened by 2 bases and J by 1 base, with 8 bases between the two germline ends. The CDR3 bases are TGTGCCAGCAGTTTAAGGCAGGGGAACACTGAAGCTTTCTTT. Its translation is CASSLRQGNTEAFF.

The chain links TRBV27 to TRBJ2-7; D is unclear. Germline loops: CDR1 MNHEY, CDR2 SMNVEV (reference sequence). The V end was cut by 6 bases, the J end by 1 base, with 13 bases between. The CDR3 has 14 amino acids. This CDR3 is CASSRPLVSYEQYV. Written as DNA, the CDR3 is TGTGCCAGCAGCCGCCCTTTGGTTTCCTACGAGCAGTACGTC.

Only a few counts were recorded for this clone. V is TRBV5-1 and J is TRBJ1-1; D is undetermined. Germline V gene lookup returns CDR1 SGHRS and CDR2 YFSETQ. Trimming removed 6 bases from V and 1 base from J, with 10 bases in between. The CDR3 sequence is 13 residues long. Here the CDR3 reads CASKASTNTEAFF. The CDR3, as DNA: TGCGCCAGCAAGGCCAGTACGAACACTGAAGCTTTCTTT.

This clone was picked up many times. The genes are TRBV2 and TRBJ2-1; a possible D gene is TRBD2 (6 bases). Between the trimmed V and J ends, which lost 3 bases and 5 bases, there was a span of 14 bases. The CDR3 covers 15 residues. Germline CDR1 reads SNHLY; CDR2 reads FYNNEI. The CDR3 is CASSDTRGGDNEQFF. The CDR3, as DNA: TGTGCCAGCAGTGACACCCGAGGCGGGGACAATGAGCAGTTCTTC.

This clone was detected many times. The chain couples TRBV6-5 to TRBJ1-1, with D maybe TRBD1 (6 bases). The CDR3 has 15 residues. V was clipped by 5 bases and J by 1 base, with 14 bases between them. Germline V lookup: CDR1 MNHEY, CDR2 SVGAGI. The CDR3 spells CASSTATGWNTEAFF. As DNA, the CDR3 is TGTGCCAGCAGTACCGCGACAGGTTGGAACACTGAAGCTTTCTTT.

The rearrangement links TRBV5-1 to TRBJ2-3; the match to TRBD1 covers 9 bases. With V trimmed by 5 bases and J by 6 bases, 10 bases remained unmatched. In germline, CDR1 is SGHRS, CDR2 YFSETQ. The CDR3 consists of 15 residues. CDR3 protein: CASRLQGAKYDTQYF. The CDR3 bases are TGCGCCAGCAGATTACAGGGGGCTAAATACGATACGCAGTATTTT.

The CDR3: CATSIQGSPTDTQYF. CDR3 sequence (DNA): TGTGCCACCAGCATCCAGGGGTCCCCCACAGATACGCAGTATTTT. The V gene is TRBV15, the J gene TRBJ2-3, with D perhaps matching TRBD1 (6 bases). Germline lookup yields CDR1 LNHNV and CDR2 YYDKDF (reference sequence). V was trimmed by 4 bases and J by 2 bases, leaving 13 bases between them. The CDR3 is 15 amino acids. The complete variable domain, with remaining parts taken from reference TRBV15 and TRBJ2-3, reads DAMVIQNPRYQVTQFGKPVTLSCSQTLNHNVMYWYQQKSSQAPKLLFHYYDKDFNNEADTPDNFQSRRPNTSFCFLDIRSPGLGDTAMYLCATSIQGSPTDTQYFGPGTRLTVL.

Turning to this clone: This sample also contains other DNA sequences that code for the same CDR3. This chain joins TRBV12-5 and TRBJ2-1; D remains ambiguous. The V gene lost 1 base and the J gene lost 3 bases, with 1 base spanning the gap. Germline V gene data show CDR1 as LGHNT and CDR2 as FRNRAP. This CDR3 region has 12 residues. This CDR3 is CASGLDYNEQFF. The DNA of the CDR3 is TGTGCTAGTGGTTTGGACTACAATGAGCAGTTCTTC. Variable domain in full (rest from reference TRBV12-5 and TRBJ2-1): DARVTQTPRHKVTEMGQEVTMRCQPILGHNTVFWYRQTMMQGLELLAYFRNRAPLDDSGMPKDRFSAEMPDATLATLKIQPSEPRDSAVYFCASGLDYNEQFFGPGTRLTVL.